This T cell receptor (beta chain) was documented in a study of T cell changes during pregnancy in multiple sclerosis. J lost 5 bases, V lost 1 base, and 3 bases had no gene match. Germline V CDR1 and CDR2: SEHNR, FQNEAQ (reference sequence). The CDR3 extends over 15 amino acids. The method was immunoSEQ multiplex PCR; TCRdb's version includes in-frame clones alone and lacks a portion of them. The sample includes around 72,000 clones, just over 90% of them seen just once. The clonotype comes from a female donor with multiple sclerosis, enrolled in a pregnancy study. The genes are TRBV7-9 and TRBJ2-5, with 11 nucleotides matching TRBD2. Sequencing was performed on CD4+ T cells from peripheral blood mononuclear cells, taken before pregnancy. The CDR3 protein is CASSLVIAGGETQYF. Here the CDR3 DNA reads TGTGCCAGCAGCTTAGTAATAGCGGGAGGGGAGACCCAGTACTTC.